The sample holds a few counts of the clone carrying this T cell receptor (beta chain). Its antigen remains unidentified. This record comes from a study of response to subunit inactivated influenza vaccine. TCRdb passed the RT-PCR reads through MiXCR, listing each CDR3 protein once. The sample has roughly 460,000 distinct CDR3 sequences, approximately 11% seen once; the top ten hold over 9.5%. Notes on the study in general: New T cells are recruited in small numbers by each seasonal influenza vaccination, according to the authors' suggestion.

V lost 4 bases to trimming and J lost 0 bases, with 13 bases between them. CDR3 size: 17 residues. The V gene's germline CDR1 is MDHEN and CDR2 SYDVKM. The sample in question was PBMCs from blood, obtained 45 days after vaccination. The source of this sequence is a man aged 45-65 years who received an inactivated influenza vaccine. The chain employs TRBV28 and TRBJ2-6; D is possibly TRBD2 (6 bases). The DNA of the CDR3 is TGTGCCAGCAGTTCGGAGGGGTATCTCTCTGGGGCCAACGTCCTGACTTTC. Encoded protein: CASSSEGYLSGANVLTF.